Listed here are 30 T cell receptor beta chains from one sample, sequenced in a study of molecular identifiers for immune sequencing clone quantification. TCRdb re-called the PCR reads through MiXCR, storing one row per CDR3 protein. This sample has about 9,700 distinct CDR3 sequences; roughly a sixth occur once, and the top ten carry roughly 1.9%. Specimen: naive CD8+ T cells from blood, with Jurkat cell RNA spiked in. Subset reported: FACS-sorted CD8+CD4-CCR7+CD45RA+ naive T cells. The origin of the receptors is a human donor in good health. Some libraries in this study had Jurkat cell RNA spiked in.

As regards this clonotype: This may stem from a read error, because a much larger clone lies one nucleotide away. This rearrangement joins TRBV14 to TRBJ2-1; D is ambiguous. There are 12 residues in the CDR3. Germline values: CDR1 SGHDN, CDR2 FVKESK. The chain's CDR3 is CASSQVLNEQLF. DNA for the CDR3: TGTGCCAGCAGCCAAGTATTAAATGAGCAGCTCTTC.

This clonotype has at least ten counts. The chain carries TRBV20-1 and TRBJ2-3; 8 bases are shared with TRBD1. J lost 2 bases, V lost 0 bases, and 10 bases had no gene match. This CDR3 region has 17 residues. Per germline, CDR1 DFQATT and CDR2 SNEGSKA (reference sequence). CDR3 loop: CSARDVTGARITDTQYF. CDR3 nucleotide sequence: TGCAGTGCTAGAGATGTGACAGGGGCTCGCATCACAGATACGCAGTATTTT.

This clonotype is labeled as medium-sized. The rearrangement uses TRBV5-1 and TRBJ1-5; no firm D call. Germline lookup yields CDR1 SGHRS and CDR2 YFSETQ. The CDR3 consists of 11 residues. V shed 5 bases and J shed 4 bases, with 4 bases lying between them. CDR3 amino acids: CASRGNQPQHF. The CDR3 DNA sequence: TGCGCCAGCAGGGGAAATCAGCCCCAGCATTTT.

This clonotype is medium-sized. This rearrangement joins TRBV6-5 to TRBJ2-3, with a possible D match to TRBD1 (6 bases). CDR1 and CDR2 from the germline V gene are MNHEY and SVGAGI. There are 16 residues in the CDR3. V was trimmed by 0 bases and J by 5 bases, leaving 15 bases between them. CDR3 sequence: CASSYSRGVSLDTQYF. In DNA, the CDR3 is TGTGCCAGCAGTTACTCCAGGGGAGTGTCTTTAGATACGCAGTATTTT.

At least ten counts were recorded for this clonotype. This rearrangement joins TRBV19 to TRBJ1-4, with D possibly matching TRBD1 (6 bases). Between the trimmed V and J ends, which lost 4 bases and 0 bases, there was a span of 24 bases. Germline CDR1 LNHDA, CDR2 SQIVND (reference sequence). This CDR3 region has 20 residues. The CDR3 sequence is CASSTLIPYRDGATNEKLFF. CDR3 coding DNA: TGTGCCAGTAGTACCTTAATCCCGTACAGGGACGGGGCAACTAATGAAAAACTGTTTTTT.

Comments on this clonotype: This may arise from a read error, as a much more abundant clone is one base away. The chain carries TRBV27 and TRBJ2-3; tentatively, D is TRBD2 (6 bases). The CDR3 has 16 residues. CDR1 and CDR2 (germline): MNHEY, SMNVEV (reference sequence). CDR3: CAGSLSVGGLTDTQYF. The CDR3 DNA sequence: TGTGCCGGCAGTTTAAGCGTGGGGGGTCTCACAGATACGCAGTATTTT.

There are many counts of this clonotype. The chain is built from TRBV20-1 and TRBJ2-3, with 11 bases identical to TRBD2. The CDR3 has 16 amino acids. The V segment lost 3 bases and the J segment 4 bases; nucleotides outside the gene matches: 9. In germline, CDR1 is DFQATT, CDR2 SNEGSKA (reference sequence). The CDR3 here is CSASKALAGGPDTQYF. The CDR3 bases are TGCAGTGCTAGTAAAGCTCTAGCGGGAGGCCCAGATACGCAGTATTTT.

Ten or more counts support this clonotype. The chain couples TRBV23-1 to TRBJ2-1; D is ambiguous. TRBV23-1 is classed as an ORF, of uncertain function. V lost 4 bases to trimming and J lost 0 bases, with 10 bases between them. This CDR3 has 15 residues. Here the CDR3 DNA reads TGCGCCAGCAGTCTCGGAGTTAGCTCCTACAATGAGCAGTTCTTC. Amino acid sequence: CASSLGVSSYNEQFF.

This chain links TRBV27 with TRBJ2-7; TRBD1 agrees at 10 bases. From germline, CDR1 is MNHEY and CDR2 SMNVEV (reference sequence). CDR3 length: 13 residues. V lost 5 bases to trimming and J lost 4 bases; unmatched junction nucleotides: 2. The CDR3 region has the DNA TGTGCCAGCAGTACGGGACAGGGGTACGAGCAGTACTTC. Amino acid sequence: CASSTGQGYEQYF.

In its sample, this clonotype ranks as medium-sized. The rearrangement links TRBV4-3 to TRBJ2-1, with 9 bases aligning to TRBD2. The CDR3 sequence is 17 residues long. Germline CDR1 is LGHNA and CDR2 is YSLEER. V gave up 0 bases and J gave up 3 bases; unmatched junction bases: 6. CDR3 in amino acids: CASSQDLAGGGYNEQFF. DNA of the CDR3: TGCGCCAGCAGCCAAGATTTGGCGGGAGGGGGCTACAATGAGCAGTTCTTC.

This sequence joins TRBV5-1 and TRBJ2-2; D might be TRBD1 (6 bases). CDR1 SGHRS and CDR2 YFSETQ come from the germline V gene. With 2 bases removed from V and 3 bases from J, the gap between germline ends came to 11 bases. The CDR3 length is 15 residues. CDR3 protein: CASSLGDIDTGELFF. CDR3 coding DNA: TGCGCCAGCAGCTTAGGGGACATTGACACCGGGGAGCTGTTTTTT. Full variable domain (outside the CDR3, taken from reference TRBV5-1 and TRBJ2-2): KAGVTQTPRYLIKTRGQQVTLSCSPISGHRSVSWYQQTPGQGLQFLFEYFSETQRNKGNFPGRFSGRQFSNSRSEMNVSTLELGDSALYLCASSLGDIDTGELFFGEGSRLTVL.

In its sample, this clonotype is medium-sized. For the CDR3, the DNA is TGTGCCAGCAGCGTTACAGGGGGCGCCGCCGAAGCTTTCTTT. Translation gives CASSVTGGAAEAFF. The chain recombines TRBV7-2 with TRBJ1-1, with 9 bases lining up with TRBD1. Germline assignment: CDR1 SGHTA and CDR2 FQGNSA. This CDR3 has 14 amino acids. The J segment lost 8 bases and the V segment lost 5 bases, leaving 9 bases of the junction unmatched. Looking up the rest from reference TRBV7-2 and TRBJ1-1 gives the full variable domain: GAGVSQSPSNKVTEKGKDVELRCDPISGHTALYWYRQSLGQGLEFLIYFQGNSAPDKSGLPSDRFSAERTGGSVSTLTIQRTQQEDSAVYLCASSVTGGAAEAFFGQGTRLTVV.

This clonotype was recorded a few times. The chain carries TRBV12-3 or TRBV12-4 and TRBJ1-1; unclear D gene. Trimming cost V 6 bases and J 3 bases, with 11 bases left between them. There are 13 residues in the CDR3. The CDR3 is CASSPLWDTEAFF. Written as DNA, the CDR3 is TGTGCCAGCAGCCCGCTGTGGGACACTGAAGCTTTCTTT.

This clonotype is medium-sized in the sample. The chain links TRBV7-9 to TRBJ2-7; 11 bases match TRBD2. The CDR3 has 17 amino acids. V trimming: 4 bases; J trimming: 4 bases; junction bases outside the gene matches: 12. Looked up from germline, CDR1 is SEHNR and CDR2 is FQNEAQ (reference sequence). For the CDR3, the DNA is TGTGCCAGCAGCTCCCCAATCACTAGCGGGAGTGCGTACGAGCAGTACTTC. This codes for CASSSPITSGSAYEQYF.

This CDR3 reads CASSQGPATYEQYF. The DNA of the CDR3 is TGTGCCAGCAGCCAAGGCCCCGCTACCTACGAGCAGTACTTC. The rearrangement links TRBV3-1 to TRBJ2-7; D gene uncertain. The germline CDR1 and CDR2 sequences are LGHDT and YNNKEL (reference sequence). The CDR3 is 14 residues long. V lost 1 base and J lost 2, with 9 bases in between.

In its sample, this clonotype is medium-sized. The CDR3 coding sequence is TGTGCCAGCAGCCCGAATTGGGTGGAAGGTGGAGTACCTGAAGCTTTCTTT. It encodes CASSPNWVEGGVPEAFF. The chain recombines TRBV7-2 with TRBJ1-1, with D uncertain. The germline V gene encodes CDR1 SGHTA and CDR2 FQGNSA. With 5 bases removed from V and 6 bases from J, the gap between germline ends came to 25 bases. The CDR3 contains 17 residues.

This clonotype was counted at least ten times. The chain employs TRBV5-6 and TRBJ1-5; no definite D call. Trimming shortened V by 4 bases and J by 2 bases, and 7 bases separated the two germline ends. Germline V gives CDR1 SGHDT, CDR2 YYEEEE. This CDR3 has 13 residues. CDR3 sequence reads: CASSPAGNQPQHF. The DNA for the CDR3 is TGTGCCAGCAGCCCCGCGGGCAATCAGCCCCAGCATTTT.

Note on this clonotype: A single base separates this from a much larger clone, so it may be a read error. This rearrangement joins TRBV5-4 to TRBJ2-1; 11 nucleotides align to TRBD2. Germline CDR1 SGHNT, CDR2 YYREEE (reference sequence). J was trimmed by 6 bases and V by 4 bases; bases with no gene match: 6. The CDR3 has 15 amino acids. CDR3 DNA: TGTGCCAGCAGCAAACTAGCGGGAGAGGGCAATGAGCAGTTCTTC. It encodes CASSKLAGEGNEQFF.

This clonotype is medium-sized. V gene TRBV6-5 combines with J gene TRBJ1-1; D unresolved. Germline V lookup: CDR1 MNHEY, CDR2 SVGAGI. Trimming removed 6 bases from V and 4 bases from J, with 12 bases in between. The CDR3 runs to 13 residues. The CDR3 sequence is CASRISLGTEAFF. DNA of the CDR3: TGTGCCAGCAGGATTTCGTTAGGCACTGAAGCTTTCTTT.

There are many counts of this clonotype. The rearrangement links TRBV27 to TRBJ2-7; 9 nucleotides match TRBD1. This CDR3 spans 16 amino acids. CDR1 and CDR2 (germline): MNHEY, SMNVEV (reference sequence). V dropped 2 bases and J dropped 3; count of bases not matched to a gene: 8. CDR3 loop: CASSLSSGDRDYEQYF. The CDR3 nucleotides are TGTGCCAGCAGTTTAAGTTCGGGGGACAGGGACTACGAGCAGTACTTC.

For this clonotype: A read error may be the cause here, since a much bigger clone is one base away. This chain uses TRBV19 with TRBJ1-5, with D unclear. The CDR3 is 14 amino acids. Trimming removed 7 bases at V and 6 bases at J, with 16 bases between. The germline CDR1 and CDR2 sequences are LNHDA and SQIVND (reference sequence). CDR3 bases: TGTGCCAGTACCCAATGGGGTTGGAGTCAGCCCCAGCATTTT. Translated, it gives CASTQWGWSQPQHF.

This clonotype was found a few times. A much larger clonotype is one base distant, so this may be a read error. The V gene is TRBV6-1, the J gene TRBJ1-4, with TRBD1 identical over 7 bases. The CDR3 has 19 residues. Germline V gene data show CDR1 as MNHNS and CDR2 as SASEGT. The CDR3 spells CASSAPDRERVATNERLFF. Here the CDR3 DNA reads TGTGCCAGCAGTGCCCCCGACAGGGAGAGGGTCGCAACTAATGAAAGACTGTTTTTT.

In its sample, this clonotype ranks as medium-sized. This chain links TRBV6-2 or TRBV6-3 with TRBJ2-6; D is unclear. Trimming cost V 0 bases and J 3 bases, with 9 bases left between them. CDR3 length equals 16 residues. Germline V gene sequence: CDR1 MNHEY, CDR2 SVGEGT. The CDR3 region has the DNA TGTGCCAGCAGTTACTCGAGGCCAATTGGGGCCAACGTCCTGACTTTC. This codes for CASSYSRPIGANVLTF.

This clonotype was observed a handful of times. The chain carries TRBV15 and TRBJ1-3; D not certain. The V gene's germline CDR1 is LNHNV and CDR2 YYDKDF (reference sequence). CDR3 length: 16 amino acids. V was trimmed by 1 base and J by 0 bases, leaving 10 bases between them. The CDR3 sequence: CATSRGNMFSGNTIYF. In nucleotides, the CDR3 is TGTGCCACCAGCAGAGGAAACATGTTCTCTGGAAACACCATATATTTT.

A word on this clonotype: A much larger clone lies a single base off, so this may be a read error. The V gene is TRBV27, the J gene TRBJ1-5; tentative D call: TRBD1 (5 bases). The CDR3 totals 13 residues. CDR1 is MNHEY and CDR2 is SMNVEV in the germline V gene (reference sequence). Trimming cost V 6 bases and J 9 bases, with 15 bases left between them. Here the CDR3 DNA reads TGTGCCAGCAGCACGTCGGGACGTCCGCCCCAGCATTTT. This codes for CASSTSGRPPQHF.

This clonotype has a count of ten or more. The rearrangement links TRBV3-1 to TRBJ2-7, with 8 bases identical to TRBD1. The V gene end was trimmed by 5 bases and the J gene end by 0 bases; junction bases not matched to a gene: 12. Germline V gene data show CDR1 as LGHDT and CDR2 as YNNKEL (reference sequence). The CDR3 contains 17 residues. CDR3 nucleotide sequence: TGTGCCAGCAGCTACTCCGGGACAGGCATGACCTCCTACGAGCAGTACTTC. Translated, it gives CASSYSGTGMTSYEQYF.

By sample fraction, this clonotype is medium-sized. The CDR3 sequence is CSVEDRGYEQYF. The CDR3 nucleotides are TGCAGCGTTGAAGATCGGGGGTACGAGCAGTACTTC. The rearrangement joins TRBV29-1 to TRBJ2-7; perhaps TRBD2 as D (6 bases). The CDR3 totals 12 residues. The germline V and J ends were trimmed by 0 bases and 4 bases, with 7 bases remaining between them. Per the germline V gene, CDR1 is SQVTM and CDR2 is ANQGSEA.

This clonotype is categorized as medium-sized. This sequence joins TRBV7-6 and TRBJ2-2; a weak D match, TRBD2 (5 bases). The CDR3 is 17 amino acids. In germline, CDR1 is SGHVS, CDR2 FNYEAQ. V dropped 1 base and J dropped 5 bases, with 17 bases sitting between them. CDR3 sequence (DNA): TGTGCCAGCAGCTTAGTGGTGGTGGGAGCGAGGACCGGGGAGCTGTTTTTT. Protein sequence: CASSLVVVGARTGELFF.

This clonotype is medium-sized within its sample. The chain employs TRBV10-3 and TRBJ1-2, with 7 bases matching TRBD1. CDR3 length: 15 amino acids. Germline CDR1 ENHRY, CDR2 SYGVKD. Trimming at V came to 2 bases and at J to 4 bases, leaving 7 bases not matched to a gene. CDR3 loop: CAISEKGANIYGYTF. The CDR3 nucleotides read TGTGCCATCAGTGAGAAGGGGGCGAATATCTATGGCTACACCTTC.

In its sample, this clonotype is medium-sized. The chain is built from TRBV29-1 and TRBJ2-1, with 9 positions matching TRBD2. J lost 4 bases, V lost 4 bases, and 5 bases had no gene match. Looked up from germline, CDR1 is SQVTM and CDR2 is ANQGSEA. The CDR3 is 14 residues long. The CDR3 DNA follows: TGCAGCGTTGTGAGCGGGAGGAATTACAATGAGCAGTTCTTC. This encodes CSVVSGRNYNEQFF.